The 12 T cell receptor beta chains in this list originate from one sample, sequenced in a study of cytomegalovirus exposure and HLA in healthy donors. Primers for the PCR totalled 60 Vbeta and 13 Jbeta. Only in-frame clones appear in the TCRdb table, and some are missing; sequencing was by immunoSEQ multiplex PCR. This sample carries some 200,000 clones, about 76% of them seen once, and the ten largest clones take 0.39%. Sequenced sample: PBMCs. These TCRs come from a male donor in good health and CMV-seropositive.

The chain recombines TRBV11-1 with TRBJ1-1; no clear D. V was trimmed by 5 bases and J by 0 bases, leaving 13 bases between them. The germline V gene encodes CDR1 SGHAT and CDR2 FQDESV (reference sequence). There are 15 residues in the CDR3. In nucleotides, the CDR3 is TGTGCCAGCAGCGCAGACGGCGGGATGAACACTGAAGCTTTCTTT. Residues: CASSADGGMNTEAFF.

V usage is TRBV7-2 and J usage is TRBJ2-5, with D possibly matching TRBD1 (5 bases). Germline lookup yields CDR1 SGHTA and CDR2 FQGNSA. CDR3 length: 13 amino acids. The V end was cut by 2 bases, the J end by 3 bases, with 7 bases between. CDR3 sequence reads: CASSLSREETQYF. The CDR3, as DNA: TGTGCCAGCAGCTTAAGCAGGGAAGAGACCCAGTACTTC.

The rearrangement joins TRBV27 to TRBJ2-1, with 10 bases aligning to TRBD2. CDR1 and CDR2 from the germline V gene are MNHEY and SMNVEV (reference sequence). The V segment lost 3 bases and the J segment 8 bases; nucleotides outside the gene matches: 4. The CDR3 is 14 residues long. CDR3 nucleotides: TGTGCCAGCAGTTTGGGACTAGCGCCGCATGAGCAGTTCTTC. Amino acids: CASSLGLAPHEQFF.

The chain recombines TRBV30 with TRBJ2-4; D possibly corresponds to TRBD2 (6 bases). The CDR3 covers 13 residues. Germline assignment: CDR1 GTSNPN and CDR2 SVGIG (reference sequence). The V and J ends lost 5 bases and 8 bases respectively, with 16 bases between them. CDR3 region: CAWQVGGAYIQYF. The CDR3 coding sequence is TGTGCCTGGCAGGTGGGAGGAGCGTACATTCAGTACTTC.

In DNA, the CDR3 is TGTGCCAGCAGTTTGGGACGGGGGGCGGCCTATGGCTACACCTTC. This gives the protein CASSLGRGAAYGYTF. V usage is TRBV28 and J usage is TRBJ1-2; a possible D gene is TRBD1 (6 bases). Germline assignment: CDR1 MDHEN and CDR2 SYDVKM. This CDR3 comprises 15 residues. The ends were cut back, 3 bases at V and 4 bases at J, with 15 bases in the middle.

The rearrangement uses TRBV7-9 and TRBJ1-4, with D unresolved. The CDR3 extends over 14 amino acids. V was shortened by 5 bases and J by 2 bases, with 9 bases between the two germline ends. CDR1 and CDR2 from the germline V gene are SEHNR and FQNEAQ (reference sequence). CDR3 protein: CASSQLGTNEKLFF. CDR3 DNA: TGTGCCAGCAGCCAACTAGGGACTAATGAAAAACTGTTTTTT.

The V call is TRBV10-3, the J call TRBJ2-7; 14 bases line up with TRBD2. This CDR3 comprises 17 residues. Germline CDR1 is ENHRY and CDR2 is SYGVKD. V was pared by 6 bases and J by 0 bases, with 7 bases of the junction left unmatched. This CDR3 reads CAISGLAGGTSSYEQYF. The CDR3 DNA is TGTGCCATCAGCGGACTAGCGGGGGGAACGAGCTCCTACGAGCAGTACTTC.

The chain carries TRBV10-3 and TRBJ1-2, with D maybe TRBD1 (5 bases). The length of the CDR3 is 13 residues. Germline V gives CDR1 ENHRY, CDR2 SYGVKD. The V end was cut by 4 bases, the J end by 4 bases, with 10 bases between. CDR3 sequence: CAISGQNGYGYTF. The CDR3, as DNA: TGTGCCATCAGTGGACAGAACGGCTATGGCTACACCTTC.

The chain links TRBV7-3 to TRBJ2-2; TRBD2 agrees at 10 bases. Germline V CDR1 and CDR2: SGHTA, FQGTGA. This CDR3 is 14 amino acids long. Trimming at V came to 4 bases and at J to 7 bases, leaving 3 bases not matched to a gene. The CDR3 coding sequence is TGTGCCAGCAGCTCAAGCGGGAGGGTCGGGGAGCTGTTTTTT. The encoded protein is CASSSSGRVGELFF.

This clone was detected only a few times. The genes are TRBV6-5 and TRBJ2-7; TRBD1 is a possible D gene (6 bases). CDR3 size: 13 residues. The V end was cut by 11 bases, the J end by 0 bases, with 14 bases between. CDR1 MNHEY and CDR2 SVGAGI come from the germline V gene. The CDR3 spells CAGNTGYSYEQYF. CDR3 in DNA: TGTGCCGGAAACACAGGGTACTCCTACGAGCAGTACTTC.

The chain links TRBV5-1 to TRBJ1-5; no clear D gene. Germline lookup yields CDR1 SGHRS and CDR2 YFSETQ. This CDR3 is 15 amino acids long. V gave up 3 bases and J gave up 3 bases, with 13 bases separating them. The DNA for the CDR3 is TGCGCCAGCAGCTCGTCCCCCGGGTCCAATCAGCCCCAGCATTTT. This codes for CASSSSPGSNQPQHF.

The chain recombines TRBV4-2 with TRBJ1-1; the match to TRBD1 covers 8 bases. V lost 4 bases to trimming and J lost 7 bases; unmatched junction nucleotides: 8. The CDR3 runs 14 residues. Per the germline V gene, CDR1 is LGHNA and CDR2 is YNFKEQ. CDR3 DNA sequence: TGTGCCAGCAGCCGCTTGACAGGGGTGGTTGAAGCTTTCTTT. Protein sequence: CASSRLTGVVEAFF.